The 11 T cell receptor beta chains below all came from one sample that was sequenced in a study of blood T cells in healthy people across ages. PCR was performed a second time for about 7 to 12 cycles using a sample-barcoded 5' primer and a J-beta primer mix. One entry per CDR3 protein results from TCRdb running MiXCR on the 5' RACE reads. Of about 1,500,000 distinct CDR3 sequences in the sample, roughly 27% were seen once. Specimen: blood. The receptors come from a woman younger than 45 in good health.

The rearrangement links TRBV20-1 to TRBJ1-1, with unresolved D. V dropped 6 bases and J dropped 4 bases, with 27 bases sitting between them. Germline values: CDR1 DFQATT, CDR2 SNEGSKA (reference sequence). The CDR3 totals 17 residues. The CDR3 here is CSAGGQADLGVGTEAFF. For the CDR3, the DNA is TGCAGTGCGGGCGGGCAGGCCGACTTGGGTGTAGGCACTGAAGCTTTCTTT.

The gene calls are TRBV18 and TRBJ2-1, with TRBD2 matching 7 bases. J lost 6 bases, V lost 0 bases, and 8 bases had no gene match. The CDR3 totals 16 residues. Germline V gives CDR1 KGHSH, CDR2 LQKENI. The CDR3 reads CASSPPRTSGPNEQFF. The CDR3, as DNA: TGTGCCAGCTCACCACCTAGGACTAGTGGGCCCAATGAGCAGTTCTTC.

A note on this clonotype: A read error may explain this, as a much larger clone is one base away. This chain connects TRBV7-6 to TRBJ2-4; tentatively, D is TRBD1 or TRBD2 (6 bases each). The J call may not be correct, given that the DNA end is closer to TRBJ2-7. The CDR3 runs to 15 residues. The germline V gene encodes CDR1 SGHVS and CDR2 FNYEAQ. CDR3 in DNA: TGTGCCAGCAGCGAGTCTAGCGAGGGGGCCTACGAGCAGTACTTC. Amino acid sequence: CASSESSEGAYEQYF.

This clonotype came up many times. This rearrangement joins TRBV29-1 to TRBJ2-7; 7 nucleotides align to TRBD1. CDR3 size: 12 residues. With 6 bases clipped from V and 7 bases from J, the junction kept 9 bases outside the gene matches. CDR1 and CDR2 (germline): SQVTM, ANQGSEA. The CDR3 protein is CSVAYRGREQYF. As DNA, the CDR3 is TGCAGCGTAGCCTACAGGGGCCGGGAGCAGTACTTC.

In this sample, this clonotype turned up many times. V usage is TRBV12-3 or TRBV12-4 and J usage is TRBJ2-4; possibly TRBD2 for D (5 bases). The CDR3 extends over 16 amino acids. V was trimmed by 5 bases and J by 3 bases, leaving 17 bases between them. As DNA, the CDR3 is TGTGCCAGCAGTCGCCGTGAGGGTGGAGTCAAAAACATTCAGTACTTC. It specifies CASSRREGGVKNIQYF.

The table lists this clonotype with a few counts. This chain links TRBV12-3 or TRBV12-4 with TRBJ2-5, with 8 bases matching TRBD1. Trimming at V came to 6 bases and at J to 1 base, leaving 7 bases not matched to a gene. The CDR3 totals 15 residues. For the CDR3, the DNA is TGTGCCAGCAGGGAGGGACAGGCCTTCCAAGAGACCCAGTACTTC. This gives the protein CASREGQAFQETQYF.

About this clonotype itself: Likely a read error: the CDR3 ends without its conserved phenylalanine or tryptophan. No DNA is shown, since the ends of the CDR3 on it are uncertain; the CDR3 is the one TCRdb lists. This chain uses TRBV6-1 with TRBJ2-5; the table's D call of TRBD1 was not tested on the DNA. Germline values: CDR1 MNHNS, CDR2 SASEGT. The CDR3 is 17 amino acids long, termini counted. CDR3 protein: CASRLQTGWAVGYTFGS.

V is TRBV4-2 and J is TRBJ2-1; D is possibly TRBD1 (6 bases). The CDR3 has 14 residues. The germline V gene encodes CDR1 LGHNA and CDR2 YNFKEQ. V was shortened by 3 bases and J by 8 bases, with 14 bases between the two germline ends. CDR3 protein: CASSQAQGFDEQFF. The CDR3 DNA reads TGTGCCAGCAGCCAGGCGCAGGGGTTCGATGAGCAGTTCTTC.

This clonotype was seen ten or more times. The CDR3 loop reads CASSQGAPTSGGSEQYF. The CDR3 bases are TGTGCCAGCAGCCAAGGCGCACCGACTAGCGGGGGTAGCGAGCAGTACTTC. The rearrangement joins TRBV3-1 to TRBJ2-7; 12 nucleotides line up with TRBD2. The CDR3 consists of 17 residues. Germline V gene sequence: CDR1 LGHDT, CDR2 YNNKEL (reference sequence). The J segment lost 6 bases and the V segment lost 1 base, leaving 10 bases of the junction unmatched.

Ten or more counts support this clonotype. The chain combines TRBV6-5 with TRBJ2-7; D not resolved. The CDR3 consists of 15 residues. Deletions cut 5 bases from V and 4 bases from J, with 18 bases between. Germline-derived CDR1 and CDR2 are MNHEY and SVGAGI. CDR3 in DNA: TGTGCCAGCAGTCTATTTCGGGTAGGCGGTTACGAGCAGTACTTC. Encoded protein: CASSLFRVGGYEQYF.

There are a few counts of this clonotype. The V call is TRBV24-1, the J call TRBJ2-7; perhaps TRBD1 as D (5 bases). Between the trimmed V and J ends, which lost 4 bases and 2 bases, there was a span of 11 bases. CDR1 KGHDR and CDR2 SFDVKD come from the germline V gene. CDR3 length: 14 amino acids. The CDR3 region has the DNA TGTGCCACCAGTGACCCGACAGCAGCCTACGAGCAGTACTTC. Protein product: CATSDPTAAYEQYF.